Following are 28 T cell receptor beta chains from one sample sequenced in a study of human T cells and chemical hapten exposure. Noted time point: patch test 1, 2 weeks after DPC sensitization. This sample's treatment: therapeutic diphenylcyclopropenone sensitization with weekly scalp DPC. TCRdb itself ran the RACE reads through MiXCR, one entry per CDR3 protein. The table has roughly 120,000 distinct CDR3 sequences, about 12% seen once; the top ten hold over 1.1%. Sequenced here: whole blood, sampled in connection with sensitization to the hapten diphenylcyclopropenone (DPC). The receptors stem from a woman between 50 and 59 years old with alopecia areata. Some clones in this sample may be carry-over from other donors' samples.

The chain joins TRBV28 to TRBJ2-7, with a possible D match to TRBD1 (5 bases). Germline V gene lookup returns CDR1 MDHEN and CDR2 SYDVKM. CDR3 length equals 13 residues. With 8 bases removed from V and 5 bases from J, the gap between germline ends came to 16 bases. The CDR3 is CASQVGRVHEQYF. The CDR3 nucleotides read TGTGCCAGCCAAGTGGGCAGGGTCCACGAGCAGTACTTC. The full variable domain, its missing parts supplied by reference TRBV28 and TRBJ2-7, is DVKVTQSSRYLVKRTGEKVFLECVQDMDHENMFWYRQDPGLGLRLIYFSYDVKMKEKGDIPEGYSVSREKKERFSLILESASTNQTSMYLCASQVGRVHEQYFGPGTRLTVT.

The CDR3 region is CSVGSLSYEQYF. The DNA of the CDR3 is TGCAGCGTTGGAAGTCTCTCCTACGAGCAGTACTTC. The chain joins TRBV29-1 to TRBJ2-7; unclear D gene. The ends were cut back, 4 bases at V and 0 bases at J, with 7 bases in the middle. This CDR3 comprises 12 residues. Per the germline V gene, CDR1 is SQVTM and CDR2 is ANQGSEA.

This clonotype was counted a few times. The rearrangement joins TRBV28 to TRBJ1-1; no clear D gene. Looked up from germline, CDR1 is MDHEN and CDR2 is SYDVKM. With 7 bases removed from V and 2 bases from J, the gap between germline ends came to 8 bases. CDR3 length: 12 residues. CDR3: CASKLVNTEAFF. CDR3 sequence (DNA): TGTGCCAGCAAGCTGGTTAACACTGAAGCTTTCTTT.

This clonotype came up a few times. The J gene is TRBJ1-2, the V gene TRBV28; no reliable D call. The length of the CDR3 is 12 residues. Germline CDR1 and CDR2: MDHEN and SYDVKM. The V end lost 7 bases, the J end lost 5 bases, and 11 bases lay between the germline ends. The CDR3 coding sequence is TGTGCCAGCACCATGAGAGGATATGGCTACACCTTC. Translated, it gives CASTMRGYGYTF.

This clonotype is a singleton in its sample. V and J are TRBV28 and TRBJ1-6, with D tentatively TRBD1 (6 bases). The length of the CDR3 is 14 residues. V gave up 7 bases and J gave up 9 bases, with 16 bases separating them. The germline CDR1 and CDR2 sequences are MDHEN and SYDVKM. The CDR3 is CASTSGELGSPLHF. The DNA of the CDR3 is TGTGCCAGCACTTCAGGGGAATTGGGTTCACCCCTCCACTTT.

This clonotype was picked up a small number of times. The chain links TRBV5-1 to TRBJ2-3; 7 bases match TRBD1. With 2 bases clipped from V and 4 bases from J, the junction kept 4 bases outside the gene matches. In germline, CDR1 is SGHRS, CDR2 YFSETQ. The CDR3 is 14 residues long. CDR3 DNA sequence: TGCGCCAGCAGCTTCAGGACAGGAGCAGATACGCAGTATTTT. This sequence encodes CASSFRTGADTQYF. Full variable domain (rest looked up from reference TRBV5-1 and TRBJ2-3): KAGVTQTPRYLIKTRGQQVTLSCSPISGHRSVSWYQQTPGQGLQFLFEYFSETQRNKGNFPGRFSGRQFSNSRSEMNVSTLELGDSALYLCASSFRTGADTQYFGPGTRLTVL.

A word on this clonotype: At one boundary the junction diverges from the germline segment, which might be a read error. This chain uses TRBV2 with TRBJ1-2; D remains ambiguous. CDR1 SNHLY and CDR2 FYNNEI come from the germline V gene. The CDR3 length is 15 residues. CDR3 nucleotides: TGTGCCAGCAGTGAATCGGCCGGGGAGAACTATGGCCACACCTTC. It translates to CASSESAGENYGHTF.

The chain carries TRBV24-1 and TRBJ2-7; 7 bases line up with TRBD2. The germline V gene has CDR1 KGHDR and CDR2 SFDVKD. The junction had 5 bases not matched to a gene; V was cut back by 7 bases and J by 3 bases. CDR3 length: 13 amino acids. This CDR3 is CATSLGGNYEQYF. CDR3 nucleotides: TGTGCCACCAGCCTGGGGGGGAACTACGAGCAGTACTTC.

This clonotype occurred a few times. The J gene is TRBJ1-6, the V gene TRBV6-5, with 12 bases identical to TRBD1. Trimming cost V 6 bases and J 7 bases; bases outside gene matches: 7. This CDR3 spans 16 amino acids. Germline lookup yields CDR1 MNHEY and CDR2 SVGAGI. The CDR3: CASRRDRGLGNSPLHF. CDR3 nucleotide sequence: TGTGCCAGCAGGAGGGACAGGGGGCTGGGCAATTCACCCCTCCACTTT.

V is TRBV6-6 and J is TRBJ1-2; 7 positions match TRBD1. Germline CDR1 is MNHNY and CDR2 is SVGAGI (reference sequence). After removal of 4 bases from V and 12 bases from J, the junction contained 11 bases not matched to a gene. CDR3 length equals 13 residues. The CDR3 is CASSSTGQPVHTF. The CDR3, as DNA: TGTGCCAGCAGTTCTACGGGACAGCCGGTGCACACCTTC.

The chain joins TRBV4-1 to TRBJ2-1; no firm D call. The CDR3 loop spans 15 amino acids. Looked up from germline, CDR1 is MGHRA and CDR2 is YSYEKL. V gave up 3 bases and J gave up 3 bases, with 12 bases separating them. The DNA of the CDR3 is TGCGCCAGCAGCCAGAGGCAGGAGATCTACAATGAGCAGTTCTTC. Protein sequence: CASSQRQEIYNEQFF.

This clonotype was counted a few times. For the CDR3, the DNA is TGTGCCAGCAGCTTCCGGGGGGGAGAGACCCAGTACTTC. It translates to CASSFRGGETQYF. The chain has TRBV7-9 and TRBJ2-5; 8 bases agree with TRBD2. In germline, CDR1 is SEHNR, CDR2 FQNEAQ (reference sequence). The CDR3 length is 13 residues. The junction had 1 base not matched to a gene; V was cut back by 3 bases and J by 4 bases.

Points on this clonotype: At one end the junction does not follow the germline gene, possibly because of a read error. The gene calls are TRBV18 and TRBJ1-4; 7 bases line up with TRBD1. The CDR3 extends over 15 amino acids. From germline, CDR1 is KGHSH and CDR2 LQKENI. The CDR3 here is CVSSPQTGVGEKLFF. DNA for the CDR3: TGTGTCAGCTCACCCCAAACAGGGGTTGGTGAAAAACTGTTTTTT.

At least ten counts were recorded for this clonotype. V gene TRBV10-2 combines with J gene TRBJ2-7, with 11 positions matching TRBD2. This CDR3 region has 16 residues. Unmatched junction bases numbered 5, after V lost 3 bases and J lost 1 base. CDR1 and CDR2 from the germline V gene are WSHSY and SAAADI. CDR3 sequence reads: CASSDALAGGSYEQYF. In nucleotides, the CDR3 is TGCGCCAGCAGTGATGCCCTAGCGGGGGGATCCTACGAGCAGTACTTC.

Here the CDR3 DNA reads TGTGCCAGCTGGGAGCACGGGAGGGAGACCCAGTACTTC. Its translation: CASWEHGRETQYF. The chain links TRBV6-2 or TRBV6-3 to TRBJ2-5; 7 bases fit TRBD2. Germline CDR1 is MNHEY and CDR2 is SVGEGT. The CDR3 has 13 amino acids. V trimming: 8 bases; J trimming: 5 bases; junction bases outside the gene matches: 8.

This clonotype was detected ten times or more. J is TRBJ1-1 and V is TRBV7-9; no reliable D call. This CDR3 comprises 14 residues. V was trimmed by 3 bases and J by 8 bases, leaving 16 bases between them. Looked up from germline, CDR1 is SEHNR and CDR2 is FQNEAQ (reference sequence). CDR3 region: CASSFLKTTYEAFF. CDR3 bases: TGTGCCAGCAGCTTTTTAAAGACTACATACGAAGCTTTCTTT.

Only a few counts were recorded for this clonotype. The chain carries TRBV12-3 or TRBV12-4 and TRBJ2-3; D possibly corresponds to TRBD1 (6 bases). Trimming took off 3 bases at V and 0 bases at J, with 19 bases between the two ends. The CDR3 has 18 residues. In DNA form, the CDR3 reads TGTGCCAGCAGTTTCCCGACAGGCCCCGGTGGCAGCACAGATACGCAGTATTTT. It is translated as CASSFPTGPGGSTDTQYF.

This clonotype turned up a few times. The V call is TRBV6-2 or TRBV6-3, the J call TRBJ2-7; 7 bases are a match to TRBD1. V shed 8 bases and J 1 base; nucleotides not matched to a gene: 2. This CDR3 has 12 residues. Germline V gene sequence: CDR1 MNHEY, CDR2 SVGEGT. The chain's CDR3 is CASGQASYEQYF. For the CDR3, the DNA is TGTGCCAGCGGACAGGCTTCCTACGAGCAGTACTTC.

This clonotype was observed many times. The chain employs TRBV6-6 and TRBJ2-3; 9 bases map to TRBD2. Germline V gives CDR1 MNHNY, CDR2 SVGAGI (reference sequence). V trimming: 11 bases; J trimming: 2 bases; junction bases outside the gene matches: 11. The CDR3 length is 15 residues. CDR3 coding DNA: TGTGCCGGAGGGTCGCGGGAGGGATCCACAGATACGCAGTATTTT. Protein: CAGGSREGSTDTQYF.

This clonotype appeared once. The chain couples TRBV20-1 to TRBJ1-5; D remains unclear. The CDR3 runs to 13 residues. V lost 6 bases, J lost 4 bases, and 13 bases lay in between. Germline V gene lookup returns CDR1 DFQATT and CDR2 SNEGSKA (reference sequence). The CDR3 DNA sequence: TGCAGTGCCCCCCCGGGGATAAATCAGCCCCAGCATTTT. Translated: CSAPPGINQPQHF.

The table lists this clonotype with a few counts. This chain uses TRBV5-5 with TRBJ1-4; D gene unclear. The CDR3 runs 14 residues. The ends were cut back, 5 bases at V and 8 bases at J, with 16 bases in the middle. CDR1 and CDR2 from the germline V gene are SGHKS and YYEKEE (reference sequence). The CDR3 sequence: CASRPGPMEEKLFF. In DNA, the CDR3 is TGTGCCAGCAGGCCGGGCCCAATGGAGGAAAAACTGTTTTTT.

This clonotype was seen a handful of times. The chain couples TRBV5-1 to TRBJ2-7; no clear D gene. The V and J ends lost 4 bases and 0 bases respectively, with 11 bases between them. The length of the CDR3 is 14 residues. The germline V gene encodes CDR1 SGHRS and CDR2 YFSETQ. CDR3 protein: CASSPISSSYEQYF. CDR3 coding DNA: TGCGCCAGCAGCCCAATCAGTAGCTCCTACGAGCAGTACTTC.

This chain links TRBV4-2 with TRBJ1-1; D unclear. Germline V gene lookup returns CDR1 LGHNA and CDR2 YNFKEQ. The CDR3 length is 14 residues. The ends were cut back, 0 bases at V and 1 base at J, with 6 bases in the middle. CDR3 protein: CASSQDVANTEAFF. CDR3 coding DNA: TGTGCCAGCAGCCAAGATGTGGCGAACACTGAAGCTTTCTTT.

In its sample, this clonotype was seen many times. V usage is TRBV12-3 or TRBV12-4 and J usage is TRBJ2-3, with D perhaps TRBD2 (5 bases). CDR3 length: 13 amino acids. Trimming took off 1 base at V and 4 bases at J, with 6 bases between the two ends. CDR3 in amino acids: CASSLGRPDTQYF. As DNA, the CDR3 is TGTGCCAGCAGTTTAGGGAGGCCAGATACGCAGTATTTT.

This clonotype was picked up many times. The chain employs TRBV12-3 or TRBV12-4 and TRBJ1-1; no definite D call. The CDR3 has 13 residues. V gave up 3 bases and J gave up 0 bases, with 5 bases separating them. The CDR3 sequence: CASSLEVNTEAFF. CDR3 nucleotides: TGTGCCAGCAGTTTGGAGGTGAACACTGAAGCTTTCTTT.

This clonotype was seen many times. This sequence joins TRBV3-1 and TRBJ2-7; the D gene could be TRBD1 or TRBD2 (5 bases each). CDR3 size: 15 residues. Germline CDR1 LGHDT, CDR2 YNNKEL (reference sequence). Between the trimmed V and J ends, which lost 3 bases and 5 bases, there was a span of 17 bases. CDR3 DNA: TGTGCCAGCAGCCAGGCAAGCCGGGACCTTAACGAGCAGTACTTC. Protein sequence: CASSQASRDLNEQYF.

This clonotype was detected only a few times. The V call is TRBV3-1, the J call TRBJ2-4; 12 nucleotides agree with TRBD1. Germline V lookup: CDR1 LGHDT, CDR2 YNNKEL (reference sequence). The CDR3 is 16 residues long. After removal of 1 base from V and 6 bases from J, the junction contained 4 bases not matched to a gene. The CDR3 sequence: CASSQGDRGRRNIQYF. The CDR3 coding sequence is TGTGCCAGCAGCCAAGGGGACAGGGGGCGCAGAAACATTCAGTACTTC.

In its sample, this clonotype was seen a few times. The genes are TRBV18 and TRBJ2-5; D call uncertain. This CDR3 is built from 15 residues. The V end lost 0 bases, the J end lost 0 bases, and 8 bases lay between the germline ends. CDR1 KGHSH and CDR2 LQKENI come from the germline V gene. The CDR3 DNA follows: TGTGCCAGCTCACCACCGAGCCGGGACCAAGAGACCCAGTACTTC. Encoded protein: CASSPPSRDQETQYF.